This entry lists 3 T cell receptor beta chains sequenced from one sample in a study of T cell responses to AZD1222 COVID-19 vaccine. Generated by immunoSEQ multiplex PCR, the TCRdb table keeps only in-frame clones and is missing some. The data hold approximately 70,000 clones, with roughly 85% observed a single time. The starting material was peripheral blood, obtained on day 0 of AZD1222 vaccination. The source of these receptors is an adult in good health.

The chain combines TRBV9 with TRBJ1-1; D gene ambiguous. Trimming shortened V by 1 base and J by 1 base, and 5 bases separated the two germline ends. The CDR3 spans 13 residues. Germline values: CDR1 SGDLS, CDR2 YYNGEE. CDR3 residues: CASSVLENTEAFF. CDR3 DNA: TGTGCCAGCAGCGTACTGGAGAACACTGAAGCTTTCTTT.

The V and J genes are TRBV19 and TRBJ2-2; 9 bases align to TRBD1. Germline V gene lookup returns CDR1 LNHDA and CDR2 SQIVND (reference sequence). V was clipped by 4 bases and J by 7 bases; unmatched bases: 16. The CDR3 runs 18 residues. This CDR3 is CASSTTPGQGTGSGELFF. CDR3 in DNA: TGTGCCAGTAGTACGACCCCAGGACAGGGGACGGGGAGCGGGGAGCTGTTTTTT. Full variable domain (outside the CDR3, taken from reference TRBV19 and TRBJ2-2): DGGITQSPKYLFRKEGQNVTLSCEQNLNHDAMYWYRQDPGQGLRLIYYSQIVNDFQKGDIAEGYSVSREKKESFPLTVTSAQKNPTAFYLCASSTTPGQGTGSGELFFGEGSRLTVL.

This clone showed up just once. The J gene is TRBJ1-2, the V gene TRBV6-2 or TRBV6-3; D gene uncertain. Trimming removed 0 bases from V and 1 base from J, with 12 bases in between. Germline V gives CDR1 MNHEY, CDR2 SVGEGT. The CDR3 loop spans 16 amino acids. The CDR3 here is CASSYSPGGVNYGYTF. The CDR3 DNA reads as TGTGCCAGCAGTTACTCTCCCGGTGGGGTTAACTATGGCTACACCTTC.